This TCR beta chain was captured by sequencing in a study of CD8 T cells in ankylosing spondylitis. General observations from the study: Within peripheral blood, clones linked to disease were CD8+ and relatively rare. Reported data indicate significant enrichment of disease-linked clones within matched ankylosing spondylitis synovial fluid. What appeared characteristic of ankylosing spondylitis blood was a TCR beta motif of fewer than ten highly homologous variants.

The CDR3 runs to 16 residues. Trimming took 2 bases from V and 6 from J, leaving 20 bases between them. Germline V gene lookup returns CDR1 LGHDT and CDR2 YNNKEL (reference sequence). Quantitative molecular-barcoded 5'-RACE generated the TCR beta libraries. TCRdb independently ran MiXCR on the 5' RACE reads; one entry per CDR3 protein. The sample has 15,000 or so distinct CDR3 sequences; 8.2% are singletons. This clonotype was counted ten times or more. Antigen: not known. The chain carries TRBV3-1 and TRBJ2-7; TRBD1 or TRBD2 may be the D gene (6 bases each). Sequences were obtained from blood. The receptor was isolated from a male donor with ankylosing spondylitis or in good health (not recorded which). CDR3 residues: CASSQPPQAGQREQYF. CDR3 DNA sequence: TGTGCCAGCAGCCAACCCCCCCAGGCGGGACAACGCGAGCAGTACTTC.